These T cell receptor beta chains were read from a single sample in a study of cytomegalovirus exposure and HLA in healthy donors. Method: immunoSEQ multiplex PCR; TCRdb's copy keeps in-frame clones and lacks some. The data hold 150,000 or so clones, with around 80% observed a single time. Sample: PBMCs. The receptor source for this set is a man aged 25-45 years in good health and CMV-seropositive. The CDR3 runs from the conserved cysteine through the conserved F or W. A D gene is named only where the DNA matches it firmly. Size values are once, few and many counts, or a class for expanded clones, and some rows have none.

>TRBJ1-5|16|NA|TRBV28|NA
CASSSGQRFSNQPQHF
TGTGCCAGCAGTTCAGGCCAGCGGTTTAGCAATCAGCCCCAGCATTTT
>TRBJ2-5|14|few|TRBV7-2|NA
CASSIWQGQETQYF
TGTGCCAGCAGCATATGGCAGGGGCAAGAGACCCAGTACTTC
>TRBJ1-5|19|NA|TRBV6-1|TRBD1
CASSEARRWQGESNQPQHF
TGTGCCAGCAGTGAAGCGCGAAGGTGGCAGGGGGAGAGCAATCAGCCCCAGCATTTT
>TRBJ2-7|16|NA|TRBV11-3|TRBD2
CASSLEYGTSGVKQYF
TGTGCCAGCAGCTTAGAGTATGGGACTAGCGGAGTCAAGCAGTACTTC
>TRBJ1-1|15|NA|TRBV5-1|TRBD1
CASSWTGGSNTEAFF
TGCGCCAGCAGCTGGACAGGGGGCTCGAACACTGAAGCTTTCTTT
>TRBJ2-2|17|NA|TRBV2|TRBD2
CASSDRGLAGITGELFF
TGTGCCAGCAGTGACCGGGGACTAGCGGGAATCACCGGGGAGCTGTTTTTT
>TRBJ2-2|17|NA|TRBV2|TRBD2
CASSQDTSGANTGELFF
TGTGCCAGCAGTCAAGATACTAGCGGAGCGAACACCGGGGAGCTGTTTTTT
>TRBJ2-5|15|NA|TRBV5-1|TRBD2
CASSLDGRSEETQYF
TGCGCCAGCAGCTTGGACGGGAGGTCAGAAGAGACCCAGTACTTC
>TRBJ2-3|12|NA|TRBV28|NA
CASSSRTDTQYF
TGTGCCAGCAGCTCTCGCACAGATACGCAGTATTTT
>TRBJ1-1|15|NA|TRBV5-1|TRBD1
CASSLPAGTGGEAFF
TGCGCCAGCAGCTTGCCCGCCGGGACAGGAGGTGAAGCTTTCTTT
>TRBJ1-5|18|NA|TRBV2|TRBD1
CASSNSGQGLLGNQPQHF
TGTGCCAGCAGTAACTCGGGACAGGGATTGTTGGGTAATCAGCCCCAGCATTTT
>TRBJ2-5|16|NA|TRBV18|NA
CASSPGWRASQETQYF
TGTGCCAGCTCACCCGGGTGGAGGGCTTCGCAAGAGACCCAGTACTTC
>TRBJ2-1|15|NA|TRBV6-1|NA
CASRSAGRSYNEQFF
TGTGCCAGCAGGTCCGCGGGCCGGTCCTACAATGAGCAGTTCTTC
>TRBJ2-5|15|NA|TRBV9|TRBD1
CASSRMDRVQETQYF
TGTGCCAGCAGCAGGATGGACAGGGTTCAAGAGACCCAGTACTTC
>TRBJ2-1|17|once|TRBV19|TRBD2
CASSFFSGRDSYNEQFF
TGTGCCAGTAGTTTTTTTAGCGGGAGGGATTCCTACAATGAGCAGTTCTTC
>TRBJ1-5|14|NA|TRBV5-6|TRBD1
CASSLDRDNQPQHF
TGTGCCAGCAGCTTAGACAGGGACAATCAGCCCCAGCATTTT
>TRBJ1-5|18|NA|TRBV7-6|TRBD1
CASSARDRGSLPNQPQHF
TGTGCCAGCAGCGCCAGGGACAGGGGGTCGTTACCGAATCAGCCCCAGCATTTT
>TRBJ2-2|16|NA|TRBV6-6|TRBD1
CASTQQGFANTGELFF
TGTGCCAGCACCCAACAGGGGTTTGCGAACACCGGGGAGCTGTTTTTT
>TRBJ2-3|16|NA|TRBV13|NA
CASSLGYRGGTDTQYF
TGTGCCAGCAGCTTAGGTTACAGGGGAGGAACAGATACGCAGTATTTT
>TRBJ2-7|16|NA|TRBV27|TRBD2
CASSSTSGRPSYEQYF
TGTGCCAGCAGTTCAACTAGCGGGAGACCCTCCTACGAGCAGTACTTC
>TRBJ2-7|14|NA|TRBV2|TRBD1
CASSAGTGSDEQYF
TGTGCCAGCAGCGCCGGGACAGGGTCGGACGAGCAGTACTTC
>TRBJ2-1|11|NA|TRBV5-6|NA
CASSKYNEQFF
TGTGCCAGCAGTAAATACAATGAGCAGTTCTTC
>TRBJ2-1|13|NA|TRBV15|NA
CATSRNRDNEQFF
TGTGCCACCAGCAGGAACAGGGACAATGAGCAGTTCTTC
>TRBJ2-5|14|NA|TRBV6-5|TRBD1
CASKLTGAQETQYF
TGTGCCAGCAAACTGACAGGGGCTCAAGAGACCCAGTACTTC
>TRBJ2-5|16|NA|TRBV28|NA
CASSPSGVARQETQYF
TGTGCCAGCAGTCCCTCAGGGGTGGCGCGACAAGAGACCCAGTACTTC
>TRBJ1-5|15|NA|TRBV28|NA
CASLGAGWSNQPQHF
TGTGCCAGTTTGGGGGCAGGGTGGTCCAATCAGCCCCAGCATTTT
>TRBJ1-1|16|NA|TRBV21-1|NA
CASSNGRGSWWTEAFF
TGTGCCAGCAGCAACGGTCGGGGGTCCTGGTGGACTGAAGCTTTCTTT
>TRBJ1-2|17|once|TRBV19|NA
CASSIEAAGGDLYGYTF
TGTGCCAGTAGTATAGAGGCCGCGGGGGGGGATCTCTATGGCTACACCTTC
>TRBJ2-5|16|NA|TRBV11-2|TRBD2
CASSLDLAGGQKTQYF
TGTGCCAGCAGCTTAGATCTGGCGGGGGGGCAGAAGACCCAGTACTTC
>TRBJ1-4|16|NA|TRBV18|TRBD1
CASSQGTVATNEKLFF
TGTGCCAGCTCACAGGGGACAGTAGCAACTAATGAAAAACTGTTTTTT
>TRBJ1-1|13|many|TRBV14|NA
CASSQQGNTEAFF
TGTGCCAGCAGCCAACAGGGGAACACTGAAGCTTTCTTT
>TRBJ2-2|14|once|TRBV2|NA
CASRRLADGGELFF
TGTGCCAGCCGGCGGTTGGCCGACGGCGGGGAGCTGTTTTTT
>TRBJ1-5|15|NA|TRBV2|TRBD1
CASSATGTVNQPQHF
TGTGCCAGCAGCGCTACCGGGACAGTCAATCAGCCCCAGCATTTT
>TRBJ2-7|16|NA|TRBV4-1|TRBD2
CASSQESGGSSYEQYF
TGCGCCAGCAGCCAAGAAAGTGGCGGGAGCTCCTACGAGCAGTACTTC
>TRBJ1-2|14|NA|TRBV5-1|NA
CASSPGQPNYGYTF
TGCGCCAGCAGCCCCGGACAGCCAAACTATGGCTACACCTTC
>TRBJ2-7|14|NA|TRBV21-1|NA
CASPSGDRIYEQYF
TGTGCCAGCCCCTCAGGAGACAGGATCTACGAGCAGTACTTC
>TRBJ2-1|16|NA|TRBV7-8|TRBD2
CASSLASRGRDDEQFF
TGTGCCAGCAGCTTAGCGTCTCGCGGGAGGGACGATGAGCAGTTCTTC
>TRBJ1-3|15|NA|TRBV28|NA
CASSFPGQLGNTIYF
TGTGCCAGCAGTTTTCCAGGGCAGCTGGGGAACACCATATATTTT
>TRBJ2-2|16|NA|TRBV7-9|NA
CASSPGNRANTGELFF
TGTGCCAGCAGCCCGGGAAACCGTGCGAACACCGGGGAGCTGTTTTTT
>TRBJ2-7|13|NA|TRBV6-1|NA
CASSLDGAYEQYF
TGTGCCAGCAGTCTAGACGGAGCCTACGAGCAGTACTTC